Below, one T cell receptor (beta chain) is given with its context. Its antigen is unidentified. The data derive from a study of identifying expanded T cells in peripheral blood. Study-wide findings and caveats: Approximately two-week clone count variance significantly increased as total template count grew. Differentially abundant clones: around 1.2 between replicates, 16.4 at approximately 14 days, 19 to 20 at four.

This CDR3 spans 15 amino acids. With 0 bases clipped from V and 1 base from J, the junction kept 3 bases outside the gene matches. The germline CDR1 and CDR2 sequences are SGHRS and YFSETQ. Using immunoSEQ multiplex PCR, the repertoire was profiled, and TCRdb retains in-frame clones only, with some absent. In the table there are 100,000 to 150,000 clones, approximately 88% of which are singletons. Collection occurred without any documented infections or immune events in donors. J is TRBJ2-7 and V is TRBV5-1; 8 bases fit TRBD2. Source material: blood. This clonotype was obtained from a person between 18 and 75 years old in good health. Here the CDR3 DNA reads TGCGCCAGCAGCTTGGACGGGACTAGTTCCTACGAGCAGTACTTC. Amino acid sequence: CASSLDGTSSYEQYF.